This T cell receptor (beta chain) was sequenced in a study of early T cells in non-severe SARS-CoV-2 infection. As for the study in general: Unpaired chains resulted from sequencing bulk RNA of unsorted whole blood. Study findings and constraints: The VDJdb matching leaned toward anti-spike CD8 responses and overlooked private and CD4 specificities.

Attachment of unique molecular identifiers was made to individual cDNA molecules. TCRdb analysed the 5' RACE reads with MiXCR anew, one entry per CDR3 protein. The repertoire holds about 83,000 distinct CDR3 sequences, with 11% to 15% as singletons. The CDR3 contains 14 residues. Per germline, CDR1 MNHNY and CDR2 SVGAGI (reference sequence). With 5 bases removed from V and 1 base from J, the gap between germline ends came to 12 bases. This clonotype was counted a few times. Its antigen remains unknown. The sample comprised whole blood. V usage is TRBV6-6 and J usage is TRBJ2-7; D perhaps matches TRBD1 (6 bases). This TCR was recovered from an adult who was a healthcare worker with PCR-confirmed SARS-CoV-2 infection or an uninfected control (not recorded which). CDR3 DNA: TGTGCCAGCAGTCTGACAGGACCGTCCTACGAGCAGTACTTC. Protein product: CASSLTGPSYEQYF.